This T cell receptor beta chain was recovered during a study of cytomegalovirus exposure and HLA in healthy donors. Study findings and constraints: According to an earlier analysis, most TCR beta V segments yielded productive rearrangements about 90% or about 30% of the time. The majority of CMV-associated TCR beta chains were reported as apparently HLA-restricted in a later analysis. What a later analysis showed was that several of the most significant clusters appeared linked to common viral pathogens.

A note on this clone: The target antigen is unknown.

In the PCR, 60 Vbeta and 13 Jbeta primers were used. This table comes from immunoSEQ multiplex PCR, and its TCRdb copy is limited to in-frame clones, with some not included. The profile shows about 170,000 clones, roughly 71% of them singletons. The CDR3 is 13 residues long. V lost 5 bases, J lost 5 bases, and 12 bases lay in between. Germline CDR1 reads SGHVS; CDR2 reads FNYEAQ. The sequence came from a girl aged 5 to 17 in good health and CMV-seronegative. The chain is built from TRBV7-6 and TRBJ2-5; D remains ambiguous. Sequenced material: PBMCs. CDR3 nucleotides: TGTGCCAGCAGCCAAGCCCTCGAGGAGACCCAGTACTTC. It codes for CASSQALEETQYF.